This TCR beta chain was identified in a study of CD8+CD57+ T cells in acquired aplastic anemia. For the study at large: Sorted CD4+ and CD8+ cells yielded DNA averaging roughly 3.3 ug. CD4+ cells from healthy donors averaged approximately 11 million reads. Overall study findings and caveats: In CD8+ cells, Simpson's diversity showed no significant difference between patients and controls.

It was genomic DNA that served as the template for profiling TCR beta VDJ and CDR3. Via MiXCR, TCRdb re-called the reads, giving one row per CDR3 protein. The table shows about 190,000 distinct CDR3 sequences, with roughly half occurring only once. This clonotype was picked up many times. As yet, its antigen is unknown. The specimen sequenced was sorted CD4+, CD8+, or CD8+CD57+ T cells (not recorded which) from PBMCs. The TCR was taken from a human donor in good health, serving as a control.

CDR3 residues: CASSSQGRPYEQYF. The CDR3 DNA sequence: TGTGCCAGCAGTTCGCAGGGGCGGCCCTACGAGCAGTACTTC. The chain joins TRBV28 to TRBJ2-7, with TRBD1 as a possible D gene (6 bases). CDR1 and CDR2 (germline): MDHEN, SYDVKM. The CDR3 consists of 14 residues. V lost 4 bases, J lost 2 bases, and 12 bases lay in between.